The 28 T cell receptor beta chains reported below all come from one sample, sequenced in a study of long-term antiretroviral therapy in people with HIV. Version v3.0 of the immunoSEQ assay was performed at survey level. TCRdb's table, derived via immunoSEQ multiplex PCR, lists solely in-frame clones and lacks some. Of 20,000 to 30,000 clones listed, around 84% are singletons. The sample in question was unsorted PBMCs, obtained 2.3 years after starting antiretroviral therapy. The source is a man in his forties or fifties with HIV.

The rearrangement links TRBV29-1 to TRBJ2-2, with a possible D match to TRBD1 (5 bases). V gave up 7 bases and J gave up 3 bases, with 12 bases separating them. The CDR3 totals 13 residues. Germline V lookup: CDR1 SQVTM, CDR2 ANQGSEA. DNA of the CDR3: TGCAGCGCCAGGGATGCGGACACCGGGGAGCTGTTTTTT. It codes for CSARDADTGELFF.

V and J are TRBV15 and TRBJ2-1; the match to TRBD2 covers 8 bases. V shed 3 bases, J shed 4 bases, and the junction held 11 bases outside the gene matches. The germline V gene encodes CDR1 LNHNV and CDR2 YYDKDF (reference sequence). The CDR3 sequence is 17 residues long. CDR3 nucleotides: TGTGCCACCAGCAGCCACCACGGGGGGGCCGGGTACAATGAGCAGTTCTTC. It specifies CATSSHHGGAGYNEQFF.

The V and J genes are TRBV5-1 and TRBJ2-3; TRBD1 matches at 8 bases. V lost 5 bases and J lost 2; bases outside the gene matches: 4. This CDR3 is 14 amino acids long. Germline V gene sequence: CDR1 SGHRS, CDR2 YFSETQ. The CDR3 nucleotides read TGCGCCAGCAGTCAGGGGGCAGTCACAGATACGCAGTATTTT. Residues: CASSQGAVTDTQYF. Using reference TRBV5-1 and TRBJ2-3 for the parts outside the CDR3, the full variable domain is KAGVTQTPRYLIKTRGQQVTLSCSPISGHRSVSWYQQTPGQGLQFLFEYFSETQRNKGNFPGRFSGRQFSNSRSEMNVSTLELGDSALYLCASSQGAVTDTQYFGPGTRLTVL.

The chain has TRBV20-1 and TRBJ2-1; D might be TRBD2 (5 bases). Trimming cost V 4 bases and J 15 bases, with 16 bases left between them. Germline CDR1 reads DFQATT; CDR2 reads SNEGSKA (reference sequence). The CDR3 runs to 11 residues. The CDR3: CSATDHEAAFF. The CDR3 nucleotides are TGCAGTGCTACGGACCACGAAGCGGCGTTCTTC.

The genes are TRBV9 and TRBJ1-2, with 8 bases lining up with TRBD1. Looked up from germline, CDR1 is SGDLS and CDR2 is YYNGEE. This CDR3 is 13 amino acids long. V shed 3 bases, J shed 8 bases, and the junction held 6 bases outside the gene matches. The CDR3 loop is CASSGRGRGGYTF. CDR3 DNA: TGTGCCAGCAGCGGCAGGGGGCGGGGGGGCTACACCTTC.

The CDR3 is CASSWDSAGEQYF. CDR3 bases: TGTGCCAGCTCCTGGGACAGTGCGGGAGAGCAGTACTTC. This chain joins TRBV18 and TRBJ2-7, with D perhaps TRBD1 (7 bases). V lost 6 bases to trimming and J lost 7 bases, with 16 bases between them. CDR3 length equals 13 residues. Germline V gene data show CDR1 as KGHSH and CDR2 as LQKENI.

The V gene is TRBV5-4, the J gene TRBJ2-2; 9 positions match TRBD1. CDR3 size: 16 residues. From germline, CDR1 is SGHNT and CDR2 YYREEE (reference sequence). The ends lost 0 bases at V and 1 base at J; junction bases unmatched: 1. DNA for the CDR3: TGTGCCAGCAGCTTGGACAGGGGGCAGAACACCGGGGAGCTGTTTTTT. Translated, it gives CASSLDRGQNTGELFF.

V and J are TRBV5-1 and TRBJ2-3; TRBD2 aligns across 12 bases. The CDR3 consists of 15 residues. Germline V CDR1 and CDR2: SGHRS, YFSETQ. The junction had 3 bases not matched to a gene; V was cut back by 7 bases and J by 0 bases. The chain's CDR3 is CASGTSGSSTDTQYF. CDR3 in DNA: TGCGCCAGCGGGACTAGCGGGTCTAGCACAGATACGCAGTATTTT.

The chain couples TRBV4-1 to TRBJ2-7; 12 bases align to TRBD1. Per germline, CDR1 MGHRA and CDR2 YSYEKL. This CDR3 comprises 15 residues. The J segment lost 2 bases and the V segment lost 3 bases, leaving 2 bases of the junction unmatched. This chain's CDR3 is CASSQGQGAAYEQYF. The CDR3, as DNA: TGCGCCAGCAGCCAGGGACAGGGGGCCGCCTACGAGCAGTACTTC.

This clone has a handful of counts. This CDR3 is CASSERMGNYGYTF. The CDR3 region has the DNA TGTGCCAGCAGTGAACGCATGGGGAACTATGGCTACACCTTC. The V call is TRBV2, the J call TRBJ1-2, with D uncertain. The CDR3 totals 14 residues. V shed 2 bases and J shed 2 bases, with 9 bases lying between them. In germline, CDR1 is SNHLY, CDR2 FYNNEI.

The CDR3 nucleotides are TGCGCCAGCAGTCCTTTGGGGCTGGGCACAGATACGCAGTATTTT. It specifies CASSPLGLGTDTQYF. The chain joins TRBV5-1 to TRBJ2-3; weak D call: TRBD1 (5 bases). Per the germline V gene, CDR1 is SGHRS and CDR2 is YFSETQ. The CDR3 runs 15 residues. The V gene lost 5 bases and the J gene lost 1 base, with 14 bases spanning the gap.

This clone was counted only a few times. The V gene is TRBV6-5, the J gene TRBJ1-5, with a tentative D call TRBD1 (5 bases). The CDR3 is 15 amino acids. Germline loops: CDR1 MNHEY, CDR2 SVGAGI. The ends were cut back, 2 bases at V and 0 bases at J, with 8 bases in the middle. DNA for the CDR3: TGTGCCAGCAGTTACGACGGGACTAGCAATCAGCCCCAGCATTTT. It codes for CASSYDGTSNQPQHF.

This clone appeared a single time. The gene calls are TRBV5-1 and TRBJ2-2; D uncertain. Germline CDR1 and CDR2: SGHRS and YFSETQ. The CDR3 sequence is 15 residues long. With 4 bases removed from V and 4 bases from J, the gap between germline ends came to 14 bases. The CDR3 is CASSPFDIFTGELFF. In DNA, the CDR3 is TGCGCCAGCAGCCCCTTCGACATATTCACCGGGGAGCTGTTTTTT. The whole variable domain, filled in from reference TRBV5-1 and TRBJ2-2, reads KAGVTQTPRYLIKTRGQQVTLSCSPISGHRSVSWYQQTPGQGLQFLFEYFSETQRNKGNFPGRFSGRQFSNSRSEMNVSTLELGDSALYLCASSPFDIFTGELFFGEGSRLTVL.

The CDR3 loop reads CASSYGRGQGLTEAFF. The CDR3 region has the DNA TGTGCCAGCAGTTACGGGAGGGGTCAGGGGCTCACTGAAGCTTTCTTT. V gene TRBV6-5 combines with J gene TRBJ1-1; possible D gene TRBD1, 6 bases. Germline lookup yields CDR1 MNHEY and CDR2 SVGAGI. V dropped 2 bases and J dropped 4 bases, with 17 bases sitting between them. The CDR3 runs to 16 residues.

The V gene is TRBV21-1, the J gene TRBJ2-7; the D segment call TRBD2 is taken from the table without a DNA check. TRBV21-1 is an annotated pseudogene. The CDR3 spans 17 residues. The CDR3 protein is CASSKRAGPQYSYEQYF. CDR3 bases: TGTGCCAGCAGCAAACGGGCGGGGCCACAATACTCCTACGAGCAGTACTTC.

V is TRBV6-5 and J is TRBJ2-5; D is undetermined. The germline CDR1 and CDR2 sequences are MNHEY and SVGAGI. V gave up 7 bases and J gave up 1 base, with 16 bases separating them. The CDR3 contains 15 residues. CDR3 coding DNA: TGTGCCAGCATTCCGAACGCAGGAAGCCAAGAGACCCAGTACTTC. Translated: CASIPNAGSQETQYF.

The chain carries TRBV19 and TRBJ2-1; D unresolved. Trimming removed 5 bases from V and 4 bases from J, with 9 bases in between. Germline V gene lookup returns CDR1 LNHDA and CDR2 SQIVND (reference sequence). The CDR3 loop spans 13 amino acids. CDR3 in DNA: TGTGCCAGTAGTTCCTACAGATACAATGAGCAGTTCTTC. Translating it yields CASSSYRYNEQFF.

Here the CDR3 DNA reads TGTGCCAGCAGCGTAACCGGGGCCAACTACGAGCAGTACTTC. This codes for CASSVTGANYEQYF. The chain uses TRBV9 and TRBJ2-7; D tentatively fits TRBD1 or TRBD2 (5 bases each). The V gene lost 1 base and the J gene lost 3 bases, with 11 bases spanning the gap. Germline V gene sequence: CDR1 SGDLS, CDR2 YYNGEE. CDR3 size: 14 residues.

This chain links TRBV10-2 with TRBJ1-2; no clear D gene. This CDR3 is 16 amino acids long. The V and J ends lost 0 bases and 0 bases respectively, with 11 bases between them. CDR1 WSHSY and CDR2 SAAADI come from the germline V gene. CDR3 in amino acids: CASSESIGAANYGYTF. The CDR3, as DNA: TGCGCCAGCAGTGAGTCGATTGGCGCAGCTAACTATGGCTACACCTTC.

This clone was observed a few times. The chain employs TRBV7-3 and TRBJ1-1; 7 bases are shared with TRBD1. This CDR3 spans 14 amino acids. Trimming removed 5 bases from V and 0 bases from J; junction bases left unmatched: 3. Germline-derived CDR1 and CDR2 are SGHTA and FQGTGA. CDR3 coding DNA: TGTGCCAGCAGCCAGGGGGGAATGAACACTGAAGCTTTCTTT. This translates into CASSQGGMNTEAFF.

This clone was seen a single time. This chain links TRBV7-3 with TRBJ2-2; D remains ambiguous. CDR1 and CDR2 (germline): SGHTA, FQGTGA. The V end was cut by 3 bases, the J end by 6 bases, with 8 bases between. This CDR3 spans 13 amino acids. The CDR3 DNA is TGTGCCAGCAGCTTCCAAAGGGCCGGGGAGCTGTTTTTT. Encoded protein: CASSFQRAGELFF.

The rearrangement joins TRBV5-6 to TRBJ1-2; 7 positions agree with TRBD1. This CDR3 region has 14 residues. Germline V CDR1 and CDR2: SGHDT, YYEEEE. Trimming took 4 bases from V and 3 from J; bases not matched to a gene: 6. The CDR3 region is CASSPGQPYYGYTF. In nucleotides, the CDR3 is TGTGCCAGCAGCCCGGGACAGCCCTACTATGGCTACACCTTC.

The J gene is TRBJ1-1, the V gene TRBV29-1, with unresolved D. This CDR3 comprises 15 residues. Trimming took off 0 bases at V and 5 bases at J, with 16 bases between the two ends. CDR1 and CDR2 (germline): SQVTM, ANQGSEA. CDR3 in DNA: TGCAGCGTTGAAGACCGGGTTTTAACGACAACTGAAGCTTTCTTT. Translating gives CSVEDRVLTTTEAFF.

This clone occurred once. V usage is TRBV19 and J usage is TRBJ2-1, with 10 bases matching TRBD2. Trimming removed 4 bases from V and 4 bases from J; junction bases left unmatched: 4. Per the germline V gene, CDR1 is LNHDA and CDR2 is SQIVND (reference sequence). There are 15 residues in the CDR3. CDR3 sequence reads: CASSTGTSAYNEQFF. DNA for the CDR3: TGTGCCAGTAGTACCGGGACTAGCGCATACAATGAGCAGTTCTTC.

The CDR3, as DNA: TGTGCCAGCAGCTTAGCGCGGACGACTGAAGCTTTCTTT. This gives the protein CASSLARTTEAFF. V gene TRBV11-1 combines with J gene TRBJ1-1, with D hard to call. This CDR3 has 13 residues. CDR1 and CDR2 (germline): SGHAT, FQDESV (reference sequence). Trimming took off 0 bases at V and 5 bases at J, with 7 bases between the two ends.

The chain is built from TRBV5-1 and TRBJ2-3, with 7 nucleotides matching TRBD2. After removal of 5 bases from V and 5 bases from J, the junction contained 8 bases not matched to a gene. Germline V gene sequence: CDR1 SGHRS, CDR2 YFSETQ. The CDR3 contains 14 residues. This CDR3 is CASRRGGQRDTQYF. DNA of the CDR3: TGCGCCAGCAGAAGGGGAGGGCAGAGAGATACGCAGTATTTT.

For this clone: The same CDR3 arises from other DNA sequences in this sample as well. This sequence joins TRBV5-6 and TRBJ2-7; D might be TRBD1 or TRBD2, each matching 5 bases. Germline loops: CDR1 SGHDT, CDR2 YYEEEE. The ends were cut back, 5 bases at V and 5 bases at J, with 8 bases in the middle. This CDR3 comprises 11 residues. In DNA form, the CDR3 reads TGTGCCAGCAGTCGGGGACACGAGCAGTACTTC. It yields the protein CASSRGHEQYF. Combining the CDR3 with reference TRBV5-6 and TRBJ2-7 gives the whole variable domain DAGVTQSPTHLIKTRGQQVTLRCSPKSGHDTVSWYQQALGQGPQFIFQYYEEEERQRGNFPDRFSGHQFPNYSSELNVNALLLGDSALYLCASSRGHEQYFGPGTRLTVT.

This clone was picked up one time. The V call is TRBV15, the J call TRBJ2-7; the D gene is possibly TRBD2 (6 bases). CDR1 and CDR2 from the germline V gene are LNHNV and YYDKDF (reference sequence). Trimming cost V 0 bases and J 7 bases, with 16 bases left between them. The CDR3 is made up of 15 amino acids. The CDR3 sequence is CATSRDRLDISEQYF. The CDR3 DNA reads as TGTGCCACCAGCAGAGACAGACTAGATATCTCTGAGCAGTACTTC. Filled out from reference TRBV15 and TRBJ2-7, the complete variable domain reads DAMVIQNPRYQVTQFGKPVTLSCSQTLNHNVMYWYQQKSSQAPKLLFHYYDKDFNNEADTPDNFQSRRPNTSFCFLDIRSPGLGDTAMYLCATSRDRLDISEQYFGPGTRLTVT.